The T cell receptor beta chain under discussion was sequenced for a study of cytomegalovirus exposure and HLA in healthy donors. The wider study: Most donors, 70% to 85% of around 400 genotyped, fell in the Caucasian-associated ancestry cluster. Findings and caveats of the study: Later analysis placed DRB1 highest and HLA-C lowest in TCR association rates, which differed by HLA locus. The number of N-insertions in an Asian-associated ancestry cluster was reportedly below the roughly 670-donor mean in a later analysis.

This CDR3 contains 14 residues. Looked up from germline, CDR1 is ENHRY and CDR2 is SYGVKD. Between the trimmed V and J ends, which lost 6 bases and 1 base, there was a span of 12 bases. A multiplex PCR was run with 60 Vbeta primers and 13 Jbeta primers. Clones were read by immunoSEQ multiplex PCR, and TCRdb kept only the in-frame ones, dropping some. The table has approximately 170,000 clones, roughly 80% seen once. The donors, nominally healthy at sampling, likely had unrecorded immune exposures. Notes on this clone: Its antigen remains unidentified.

This TCR was sampled from a male donor in good health and CMV-seronegative. Sequences were obtained from PBMCs. The J gene is TRBJ2-5, the V gene TRBV10-3, with unresolved D. CDR3 coding DNA: TGTGCCATCAGCGGTAATGGGCCCCAAGAGACCCAGTACTTC. Encoded protein: CAISGNGPQETQYF.